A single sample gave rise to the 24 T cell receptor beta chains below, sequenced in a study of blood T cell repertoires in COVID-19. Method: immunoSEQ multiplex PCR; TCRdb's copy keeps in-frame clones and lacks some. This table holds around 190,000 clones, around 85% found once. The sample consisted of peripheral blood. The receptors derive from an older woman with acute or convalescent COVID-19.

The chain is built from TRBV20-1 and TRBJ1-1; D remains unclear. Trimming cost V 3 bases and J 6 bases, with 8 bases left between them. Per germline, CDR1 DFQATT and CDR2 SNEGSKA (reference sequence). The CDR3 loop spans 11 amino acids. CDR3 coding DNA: TGCAGTGCTAGCTATGTCTCTGAAGCTTTCTTT. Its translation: CSASYVSEAFF.

The CDR3 sequence: CASSVPWREEKGYGYTF. The DNA for the CDR3 is TGTGCCAGCAGCGTACCCTGGAGGGAGGAAAAGGGCTATGGCTACACCTTC. The J gene is TRBJ1-2, the V gene TRBV9; D call uncertain. The CDR3 covers 17 residues. The V gene's germline CDR1 is SGDLS and CDR2 YYNGEE. Trimming left V 1 base short and J 4 bases short, with 20 bases between.

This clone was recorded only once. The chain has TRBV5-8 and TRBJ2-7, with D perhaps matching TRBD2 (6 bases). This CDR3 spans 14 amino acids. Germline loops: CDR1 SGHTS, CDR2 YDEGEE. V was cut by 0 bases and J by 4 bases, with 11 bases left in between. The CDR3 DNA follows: TGTGCCAGCAGCTTGGGGCTAGCGCGGTACGAGCAGTACGTC. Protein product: CASSLGLARYEQYV.

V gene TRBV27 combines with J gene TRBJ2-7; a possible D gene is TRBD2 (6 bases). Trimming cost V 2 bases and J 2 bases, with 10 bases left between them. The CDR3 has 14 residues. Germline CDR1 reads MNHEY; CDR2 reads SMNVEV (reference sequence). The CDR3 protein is CASSLQAGPYEQYF. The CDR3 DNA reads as TGTGCCAGCAGTTTACAGGCGGGACCCTACGAGCAGTACTTC.

The CDR3 region is CASSSLPGKSTDTQYF. CDR3 DNA: TGCGCCAGCAGCTCCCTTCCGGGGAAAAGCACAGATACGCAGTATTTT. V usage is TRBV5-1 and J usage is TRBJ2-3, with a tentative D call TRBD2 (5 bases). V was cut by 3 bases and J by 0 bases, with 14 bases left in between. Germline V CDR1 and CDR2: SGHRS, YFSETQ. The CDR3 contains 16 residues.

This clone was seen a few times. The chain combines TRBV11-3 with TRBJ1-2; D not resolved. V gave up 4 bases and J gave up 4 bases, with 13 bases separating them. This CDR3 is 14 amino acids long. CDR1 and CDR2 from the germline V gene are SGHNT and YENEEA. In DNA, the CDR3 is TGTGCCAGCAGCTCCCGGGCGGGAGGCTATGGCTACACCTTC. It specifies CASSSRAGGYGYTF. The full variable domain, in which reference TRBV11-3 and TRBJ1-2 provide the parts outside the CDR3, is EAGVVQSPRYKIIEKKQPVAFWCNPISGHNTLYWYLQNLGQGPELLIRYENEEAVDDSQLPKDRFSAERLKGVDSTLKIQPAELGDSAVYLCASSSRAGGYGYTFGSGTRLTVV.

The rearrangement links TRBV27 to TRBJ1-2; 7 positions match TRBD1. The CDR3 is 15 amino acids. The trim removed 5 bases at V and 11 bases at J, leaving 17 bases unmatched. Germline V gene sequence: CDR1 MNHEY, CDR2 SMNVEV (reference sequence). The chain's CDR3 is CASSPEGAETIGYTF. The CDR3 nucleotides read TGTGCCAGCAGTCCCGAGGGGGCCGAGACTATCGGGTACACCTTC.

The CDR3 DNA is TGTGCCAGCAGTTTAGGCGGGAGCGCTTATAATGAGCAGTTCTTC. Encoded protein: CASSLGGSAYNEQFF. J is TRBJ2-1 and V is TRBV28; 7 bases are shared with TRBD2. The junction had 8 bases not matched to a gene; V was cut back by 2 bases and J by 7 bases. The CDR3 consists of 15 residues. Germline V CDR1 and CDR2: MDHEN, SYDVKM.

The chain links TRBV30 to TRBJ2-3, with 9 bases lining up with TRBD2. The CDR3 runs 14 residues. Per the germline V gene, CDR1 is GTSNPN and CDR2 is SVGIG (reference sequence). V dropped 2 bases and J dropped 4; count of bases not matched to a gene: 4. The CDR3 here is CAWSPGLAADTQYF. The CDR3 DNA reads TGTGCCTGGAGTCCGGGACTAGCAGCAGATACGCAGTATTTT.

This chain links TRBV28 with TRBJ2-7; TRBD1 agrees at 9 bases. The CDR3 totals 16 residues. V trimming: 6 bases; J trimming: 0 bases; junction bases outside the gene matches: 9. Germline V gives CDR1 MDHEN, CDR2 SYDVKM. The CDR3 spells CASSPPGQGPSYEQYF. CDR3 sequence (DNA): TGTGCCAGCAGCCCGCCAGGACAGGGGCCCTCCTACGAGCAGTACTTC.

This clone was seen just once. CDR3 region: CASSRQGNEKLFF. In DNA form, the CDR3 reads TGTGCCAGCAGCCGACAGGGGAATGAAAAACTGTTTTTT. The chain carries TRBV7-2 and TRBJ1-4, with 8 bases fitting TRBD1. The ends lost 5 bases at V and 5 bases at J; junction bases unmatched: 1. The CDR3 has 13 residues. Germline V gives CDR1 SGHTA, CDR2 FQGNSA.

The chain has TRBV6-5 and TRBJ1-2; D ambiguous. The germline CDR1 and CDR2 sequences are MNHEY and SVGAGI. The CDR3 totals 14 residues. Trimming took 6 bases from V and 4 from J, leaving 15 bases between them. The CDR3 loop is CASRTIQNSYGYTF. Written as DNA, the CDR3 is TGTGCCAGCAGGACGATACAGAACTCCTATGGCTACACCTTC.

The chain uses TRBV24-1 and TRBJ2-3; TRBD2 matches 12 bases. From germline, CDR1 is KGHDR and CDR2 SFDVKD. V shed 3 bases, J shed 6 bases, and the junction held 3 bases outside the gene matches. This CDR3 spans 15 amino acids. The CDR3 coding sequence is TGTGCCACCAGTGATCGGACTAGCGGGACTGATACGCAGTATTTT. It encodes CATSDRTSGTDTQYF.

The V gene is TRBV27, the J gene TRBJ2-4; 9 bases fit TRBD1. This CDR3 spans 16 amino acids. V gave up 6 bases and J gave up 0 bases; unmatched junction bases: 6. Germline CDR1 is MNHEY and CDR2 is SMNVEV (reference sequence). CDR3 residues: CASRKTGGLAKNIQYF. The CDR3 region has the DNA TGTGCCAGCAGAAAAACAGGGGGCTTAGCCAAAAACATTCAGTACTTC.

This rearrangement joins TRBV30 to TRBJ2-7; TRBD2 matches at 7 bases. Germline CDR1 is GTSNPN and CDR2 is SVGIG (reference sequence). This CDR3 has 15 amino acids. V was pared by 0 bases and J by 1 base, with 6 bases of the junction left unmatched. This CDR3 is CAWSVRAGASYEQYF. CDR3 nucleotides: TGTGCCTGGAGTGTACGGGCGGGAGCTTCCTACGAGCAGTACTTC.

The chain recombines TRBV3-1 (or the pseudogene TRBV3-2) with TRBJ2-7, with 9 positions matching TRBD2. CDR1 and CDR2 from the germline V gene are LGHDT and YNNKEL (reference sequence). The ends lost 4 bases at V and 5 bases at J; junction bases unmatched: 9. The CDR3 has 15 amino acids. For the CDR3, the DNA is TGTGCCAGCAGCCCAAATAGCGGGAGTTTCCACGAGCAGTACTTC. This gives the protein CASSPNSGSFHEQYF.

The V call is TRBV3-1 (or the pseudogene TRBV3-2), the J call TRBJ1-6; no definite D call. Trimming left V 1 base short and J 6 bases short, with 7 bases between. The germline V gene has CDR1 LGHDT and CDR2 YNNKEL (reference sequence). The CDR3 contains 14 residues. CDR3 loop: CASSQGQANSPLHF. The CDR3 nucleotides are TGTGCCAGCAGCCAAGGGCAGGCTAATTCACCCCTCCACTTT.

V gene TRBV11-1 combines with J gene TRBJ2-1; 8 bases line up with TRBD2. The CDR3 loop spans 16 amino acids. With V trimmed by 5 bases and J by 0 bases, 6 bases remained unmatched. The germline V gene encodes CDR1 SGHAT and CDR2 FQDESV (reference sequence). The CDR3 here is CASSPPGGSSYNEQFF. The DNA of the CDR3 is TGTGCCAGCAGCCCCCCGGGGGGGAGCTCCTACAATGAGCAGTTCTTC.

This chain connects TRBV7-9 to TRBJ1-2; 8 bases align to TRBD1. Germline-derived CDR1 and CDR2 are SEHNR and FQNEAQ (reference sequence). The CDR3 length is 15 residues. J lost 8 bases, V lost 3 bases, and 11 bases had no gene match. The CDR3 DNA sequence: TGTGCCAGCAGCTTGCCCGCGGACAGGGCGGGAGGCTACACCTTC. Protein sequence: CASSLPADRAGGYTF.

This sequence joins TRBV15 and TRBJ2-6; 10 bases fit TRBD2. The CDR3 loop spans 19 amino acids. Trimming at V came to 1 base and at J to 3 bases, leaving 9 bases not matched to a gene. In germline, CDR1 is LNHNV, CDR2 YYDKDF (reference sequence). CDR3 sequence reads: CATSRGNLAGEGGANVLTF. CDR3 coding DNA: TGTGCCACCAGCAGAGGCAATCTAGCGGGGGAGGGTGGGGCCAACGTCCTGACTTTC.

The CDR3 spells CASSTSGNTEAFF. CDR3 nucleotide sequence: TGTGCCAGCAGCACGTCAGGGAACACTGAAGCTTTCTTT. The V gene is TRBV7-2, the J gene TRBJ1-1, with D unresolved. Germline lookup yields CDR1 SGHTA and CDR2 FQGNSA. The CDR3 loop spans 13 amino acids. The ends were cut back, 5 bases at V and 1 base at J, with 8 bases in the middle.

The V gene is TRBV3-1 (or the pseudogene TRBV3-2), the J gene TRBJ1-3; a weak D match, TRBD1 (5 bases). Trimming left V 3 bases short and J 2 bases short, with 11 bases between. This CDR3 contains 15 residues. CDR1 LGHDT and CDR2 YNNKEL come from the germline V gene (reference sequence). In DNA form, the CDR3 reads TGTGCCAGCAGCCAGCGGGGGGGAACTGGAAACACCATATATTTT. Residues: CASSQRGGTGNTIYF.

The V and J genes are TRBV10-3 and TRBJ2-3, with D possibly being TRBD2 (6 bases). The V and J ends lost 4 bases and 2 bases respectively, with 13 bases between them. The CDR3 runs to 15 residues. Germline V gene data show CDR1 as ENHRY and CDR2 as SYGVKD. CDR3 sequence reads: CAISAPGLLTDTQYF. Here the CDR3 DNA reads TGTGCCATCAGTGCCCCGGGACTCCTCACAGATACGCAGTATTTT.

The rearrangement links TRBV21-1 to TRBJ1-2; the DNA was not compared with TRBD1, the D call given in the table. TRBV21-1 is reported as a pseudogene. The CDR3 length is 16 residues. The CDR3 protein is CASSSVTGTGGEGYTF. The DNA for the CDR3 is TGTGCCAGCAGCTCAGTGACCGGGACAGGGGGGGAGGGCTACACCTTC.